The rows below give T cell receptor beta chains drawn from one sample of a study of OX40 agonist ivuxolimab in advanced cancers. Sequencing was performed with immunoSEQ multiplex PCR; in TCRdb, only in-frame clones are kept and a portion is missing. The table lists roughly 76,000 clones, approximately 86% of them singletons. The sample was CD4+ or CD8+ T cells sorted from blood, taken in a trial of the OX40 agonist ivuxolimab. Every receptor here comes from an adult with an advanced solid tumor such as melanoma, head and neck, liver or kidney cancer. Each CDR3 is given with its conserved first and last residue. Fields, in order: D gene, J gene, V gene, clone size, CDR3 protein, CDR3 DNA. D genes are given only for firm matches. Clone size appears in some rows only: once, few, many, or a class for an expanded clone.

D: -
J: TRBJ1-2
V: TRBV9
size: -
CDR3: CASSLQEAVSYGYTF
DNA: TGTGCCAGCAGCCTCCAGGAAGCGGTTTCCTATGGCTACACCTTC

D: -
J: TRBJ2-2
V: TRBV28
size: -
CDR3: CASSRQNTGELFF
DNA: TGTGCCAGCAGTCGACAGAACACCGGGGAGCTGTTTTTT

D: TRBD1
J: TRBJ1-3
V: TRBV28
size: few
CDR3: CASSTRTGRSGNTIYF
DNA: TGTGCCAGCAGTACCCGGACAGGGCGCTCTGGAAACACCATATATTTT

D: -
J: TRBJ1-2
V: TRBV6-1
size: -
CDR3: CASSLDGRANYGYTF
DNA: TGTGCCAGCAGCCTCGACGGGCGAGCTAACTATGGCTACACCTTC

D: TRBD1
J: TRBJ1-4
V: TRBV6-1
size: -
CDR3: CASSPGQVEKLFF
DNA: TGTGCCAGCAGTCCAGGACAGGTTGAAAAACTGTTTTTT

D: TRBD1
J: TRBJ1-5
V: TRBV7-8
size: -
CDR3: CASSSGGYIGYSNQPQHF
DNA: TGTGCCAGCAGTTCAGGGGGCTATATCGGGTATAGCAATCAGCCCCAGCATTTT

D: -
J: TRBJ2-1
V: TRBV28
size: -
CDR3: CASSSNEQFF
DNA: TGTGCCAGCAGCAGCAATGAGCAGTTCTTC

D: -
J: TRBJ2-7
V: TRBV19
size: -
CDR3: CASTAAHNYEQYF
DNA: TGTGCCAGTACCGCGGCACACAACTACGAGCAGTACTTC

D: TRBD2
J: TRBJ2-4
V: TRBV4-3
size: -
CDR3: CASSLGLAENIQYF
DNA: TGCGCCAGCAGCCTAGGACTAGCGGAAAACATTCAGTACTTC

D: -
J: TRBJ2-1
V: TRBV11-3
size: -
CDR3: CASSFTVGLGDNEQFF
DNA: TGTGCCAGCAGCTTTACAGTCGGCCTTGGGGACAATGAGCAGTTCTTC

D: TRBD2
J: TRBJ2-7
V: TRBV5-6
size: once
CDR3: CASSLLAASSYEQYF
DNA: TGTGCCAGCAGCTTACTAGCGGCGAGCTCCTACGAGCAGTACTTC

D: TRBD1
J: TRBJ2-2
V: TRBV4-2
size: -
CDR3: CASRSGFRGGSGELFF
DNA: TGTGCCAGCAGATCGGGGTTTCGAGGGGGCTCCGGGGAGCTGTTTTTT

D: -
J: TRBJ1-1
V: TRBV15
size: -
CDR3: CATSRAGTQNTEAFF
DNA: TGTGCCACCAGCAGAGCCGGGACCCAGAACACTGAAGCTTTCTTT

D: TRBD1
J: TRBJ1-2
V: TRBV5-8
size: -
CDR3: CASSLVTGYGYTF
DNA: TGTGCCAGCAGCTTAGTGACAGGGTATGGCTACACCTTC

D: -
J: TRBJ1-5
V: TRBV15
size: -
CDR3: CATSPRGGVGQPQHF
DNA: TGTGCCACCAGCCCAAGGGGGGGCGTCGGTCAGCCCCAGCATTTT

D: TRBD2
J: TRBJ2-2
V: TRBV13
size: -
CDR3: CASSLIGDLAGVHTGELFF
DNA: TGTGCCAGCAGCTTAATCGGTGACCTAGCGGGAGTTCACACCGGGGAGCTGTTTTTT

D: TRBD1
J: TRBJ1-2
V: TRBV12-5
size: once
CDR3: CASGPQGAEGYTF
DNA: TGTGCTAGTGGTCCGCAGGGGGCTGAAGGCTACACCTTC

D: -
J: TRBJ1-1
V: TRBV23-1
size: few
CDR3: CASSQSSGAAFNTEAFF
DNA: TGCGCCAGCAGTCAATCAAGTGGAGCTGCGTTTAACACTGAAGCTTTCTTT

D: -
J: TRBJ2-7
V: TRBV30
size: -
CDR3: CACGGISYEQYF
DNA: TGTGCCTGCGGCGGGATCTCCTACGAGCAGTACTTC

D: -
J: TRBJ1-4
V: TRBV7-2
size: few
CDR3: CASSLQAATNEKLFF
DNA: TGTGCCAGCAGCTTACAGGCCGCAACTAATGAAAAACTGTTTTTT

D: -
J: TRBJ2-7
V: TRBV7-9
size: -
CDR3: CASSGTSSSYEQYF
DNA: TGTGCCAGCAGCGGGACATCGAGCTCCTACGAGCAGTACTTC

D: -
J: TRBJ1-2
V: TRBV28
size: -
CDR3: CASSLMGQGYGYTF
DNA: TGTGCCAGCAGTTTAATGGGCCAGGGCTATGGCTACACCTTC

D: -
J: TRBJ1-5
V: TRBV18
size: once
CDR3: CASSPGSQSIGNQPQHF
DNA: TGTGCCAGCTCACCAGGTAGCCAGTCAATAGGCAATCAGCCCCAGCATTTT

D: TRBD1
J: TRBJ1-6
V: TRBV30
size: -
CDR3: CAWSIRTGAHNSPLHF
DNA: TGTGCCTGGAGTATCCGGACAGGAGCGCATAATTCACCCCTCCACTTT

D: -
J: TRBJ1-2
V: TRBV11-3
size: -
CDR3: CASSFFGDGYTF
DNA: TGTGCCAGCAGCTTTTTCGGGGATGGCTACACCTTC

D: -
J: TRBJ2-3
V: TRBV7-8
size: -
CDR3: CASSLRSVRTQYF
DNA: TGTGCCAGCAGCTTAAGGTCCGTCCGGACGCAGTATTTT

D: TRBD2
J: TRBJ2-5
V: TRBV6-5
size: -
CDR3: CASSPGLEETQYF
DNA: TGTGCCAGCAGCCCGGGACTAGAAGAGACCCAGTACTTC

D: TRBD2
J: TRBJ2-5
V: TRBV7-2
size: once
CDR3: CASSGTSGRLGETQYF
DNA: TGTGCCAGCAGCGGTACAAGCGGGAGATTGGGGGAGACCCAGTACTTC

D: -
J: TRBJ2-3
V: TRBV30
size: -
CDR3: CAWSVQSTDTQYF
DNA: TGTGCCTGGAGTGTACAAAGCACAGATACGCAGTATTTT

D: TRBD1
J: TRBJ1-1
V: TRBV6-6
size: -
CDR3: CASSYQQGSTEAFF
DNA: TGTGCCAGCAGTTACCAACAGGGGTCGACTGAAGCTTTCTTT

D: -
J: TRBJ1-1
V: TRBV21-1
size: -
CDR3: CASSKEVRSQENTEAFF
DNA: TGTGCCAGCAGCAAAGAGGTGCGTTCACAGGAGAACACTGAAGCTTTCTTT

D: TRBD2
J: TRBJ2-7
V: TRBV7-8
size: -
CDR3: CASSETGTSTYEQYF
DNA: TGTGCCAGCAGCGAAACCGGGACTAGCACCTACGAGCAGTACTTC

D: -
J: TRBJ2-7
V: TRBV4-1
size: -
CDR3: CASSQEDTGYEQYF
DNA: TGCGCCAGCAGCCAAGAGGATACGGGGTACGAGCAGTACTTC

D: TRBD1
J: TRBJ1-2
V: TRBV28
size: -
CDR3: CASSTPGTVDYGYTF
DNA: TGTGCCAGCAGTACCCCGGGGACAGTTGATTATGGCTACACCTTC

D: TRBD1
J: TRBJ1-5
V: TRBV19
size: -
CDR3: CASSIDDRVNQPQHF
DNA: TGTGCCAGTAGTATAGATGACAGGGTTAATCAGCCCCAGCATTTT

D: -
J: TRBJ2-2
V: TRBV5-5
size: -
CDR3: CASSLARGSGTGELFF
DNA: TGTGCCAGCAGCTTGGCACGGGGGTCGGGCACCGGGGAGCTGTTTTTT

D: -
J: TRBJ2-2
V: TRBV7-3
size: -
CDR3: CASSLKLTGELFF
DNA: TGTGCCAGCAGCTTAAAATTGACCGGGGAGCTGTTTTTT

D: TRBD1
J: TRBJ1-5
V: TRBV6-6
size: -
CDR3: CASSPSQGGSNQPQHF
DNA: TGTGCCAGCAGTCCCTCGCAGGGGGGGAGCAATCAGCCCCAGCATTTT

D: TRBD1
J: TRBJ2-1
V: TRBV19
size: few
CDR3: CASTRGRDRGYNEQFF
DNA: TGTGCCAGTACCCGAGGGAGGGACAGGGGGTACAATGAGCAGTTCTTC

D: -
J: TRBJ1-6
V: TRBV9
size: -
CDR3: CASSVADGGTYNSPLHF
DNA: TGTGCCAGCAGCGTAGCTGATGGCGGTACCTATAATTCACCCCTCCACTTT

D: TRBD2
J: TRBJ2-5
V: TRBV4-3
size: -
CDR3: CASSQGFGGRAGETQYF
DNA: TGCGCCAGCAGCCAGGGGTTTGGGGGGAGGGCAGGCGAGACCCAGTACTTC

D: -
J: TRBJ1-4
V: TRBV27
size: -
CDR3: CASSLGGQPNEKLFF
DNA: TGTGCCAGCAGTTTGGGGGGGCAACCTAATGAAAAACTGTTTTTT

D: -
J: TRBJ1-1
V: TRBV2
size: -
CDR3: CASSEQPEAFF
DNA: TGTGCCAGCAGTGAACAGCCCGAAGCTTTCTTT

D: -
J: TRBJ1-1
V: TRBV6-6
size: -
CDR3: CASGYRGEAFF
DNA: TGTGCCAGCGGTTACAGAGGTGAAGCTTTCTTT

D: -
J: TRBJ2-1
V: TRBV6-6
size: few
CDR3: CASNHRQSNYNEQFF
DNA: TGTGCCAGCAACCACAGACAGTCCAACTACAATGAGCAGTTCTTC

D: -
J: TRBJ1-1
V: TRBV15
size: once
CDR3: CATSRVAGTTLLNTEAFF
DNA: TGTGCCACCAGCAGAGTGGCCGGGACAACCTTGCTGAACACTGAAGCTTTCTTT

D: -
J: TRBJ2-2
V: TRBV28
size: few
CDR3: CASSPTGFETGELFF
DNA: TGTGCCAGCAGTCCTACAGGGTTCGAAACCGGGGAGCTGTTTTTT